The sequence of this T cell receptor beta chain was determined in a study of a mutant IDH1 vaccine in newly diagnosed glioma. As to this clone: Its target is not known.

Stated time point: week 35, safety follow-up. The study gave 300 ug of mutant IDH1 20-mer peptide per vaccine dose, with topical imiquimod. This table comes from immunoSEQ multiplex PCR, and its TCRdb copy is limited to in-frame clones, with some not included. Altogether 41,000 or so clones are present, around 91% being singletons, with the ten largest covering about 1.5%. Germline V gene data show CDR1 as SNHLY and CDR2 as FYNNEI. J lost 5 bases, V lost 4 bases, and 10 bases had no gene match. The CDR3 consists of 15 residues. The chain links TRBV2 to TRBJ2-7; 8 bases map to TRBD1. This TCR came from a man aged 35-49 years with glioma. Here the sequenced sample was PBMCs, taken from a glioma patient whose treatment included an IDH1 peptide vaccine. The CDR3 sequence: CASSGSGQGLDEQYV. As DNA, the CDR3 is TGTGCCAGCAGTGGATCAGGACAGGGTTTGGACGAGCAGTACGTC.